This T cell receptor (beta chain) was sequenced for a study of shared T cell receptors in the human thymus. J was trimmed by 1 base and V by 2 bases; bases with no gene match: 4. There are 15 residues in the CDR3. Per germline, CDR1 MDHEN and CDR2 SYDVKM. Here immunoSEQ multiplex PCR was the method, and the copy in TCRdb shows in-frame clones only, minus some. The repertoire holds hundreds of thousands of clones, around 93% seen once, with approximately 0.02% in the top ten. The sequenced sample consisted of thymocytes. This TCR came from a human donor. The genes are TRBV28 and TRBJ2-7; 8 nucleotides align to TRBD1. CDR3 region: CASSLRTGPSYEQYF. The CDR3 region has the DNA TGTGCCAGCAGTTTACGGACAGGGCCTTCCTACGAGCAGTACTTC.